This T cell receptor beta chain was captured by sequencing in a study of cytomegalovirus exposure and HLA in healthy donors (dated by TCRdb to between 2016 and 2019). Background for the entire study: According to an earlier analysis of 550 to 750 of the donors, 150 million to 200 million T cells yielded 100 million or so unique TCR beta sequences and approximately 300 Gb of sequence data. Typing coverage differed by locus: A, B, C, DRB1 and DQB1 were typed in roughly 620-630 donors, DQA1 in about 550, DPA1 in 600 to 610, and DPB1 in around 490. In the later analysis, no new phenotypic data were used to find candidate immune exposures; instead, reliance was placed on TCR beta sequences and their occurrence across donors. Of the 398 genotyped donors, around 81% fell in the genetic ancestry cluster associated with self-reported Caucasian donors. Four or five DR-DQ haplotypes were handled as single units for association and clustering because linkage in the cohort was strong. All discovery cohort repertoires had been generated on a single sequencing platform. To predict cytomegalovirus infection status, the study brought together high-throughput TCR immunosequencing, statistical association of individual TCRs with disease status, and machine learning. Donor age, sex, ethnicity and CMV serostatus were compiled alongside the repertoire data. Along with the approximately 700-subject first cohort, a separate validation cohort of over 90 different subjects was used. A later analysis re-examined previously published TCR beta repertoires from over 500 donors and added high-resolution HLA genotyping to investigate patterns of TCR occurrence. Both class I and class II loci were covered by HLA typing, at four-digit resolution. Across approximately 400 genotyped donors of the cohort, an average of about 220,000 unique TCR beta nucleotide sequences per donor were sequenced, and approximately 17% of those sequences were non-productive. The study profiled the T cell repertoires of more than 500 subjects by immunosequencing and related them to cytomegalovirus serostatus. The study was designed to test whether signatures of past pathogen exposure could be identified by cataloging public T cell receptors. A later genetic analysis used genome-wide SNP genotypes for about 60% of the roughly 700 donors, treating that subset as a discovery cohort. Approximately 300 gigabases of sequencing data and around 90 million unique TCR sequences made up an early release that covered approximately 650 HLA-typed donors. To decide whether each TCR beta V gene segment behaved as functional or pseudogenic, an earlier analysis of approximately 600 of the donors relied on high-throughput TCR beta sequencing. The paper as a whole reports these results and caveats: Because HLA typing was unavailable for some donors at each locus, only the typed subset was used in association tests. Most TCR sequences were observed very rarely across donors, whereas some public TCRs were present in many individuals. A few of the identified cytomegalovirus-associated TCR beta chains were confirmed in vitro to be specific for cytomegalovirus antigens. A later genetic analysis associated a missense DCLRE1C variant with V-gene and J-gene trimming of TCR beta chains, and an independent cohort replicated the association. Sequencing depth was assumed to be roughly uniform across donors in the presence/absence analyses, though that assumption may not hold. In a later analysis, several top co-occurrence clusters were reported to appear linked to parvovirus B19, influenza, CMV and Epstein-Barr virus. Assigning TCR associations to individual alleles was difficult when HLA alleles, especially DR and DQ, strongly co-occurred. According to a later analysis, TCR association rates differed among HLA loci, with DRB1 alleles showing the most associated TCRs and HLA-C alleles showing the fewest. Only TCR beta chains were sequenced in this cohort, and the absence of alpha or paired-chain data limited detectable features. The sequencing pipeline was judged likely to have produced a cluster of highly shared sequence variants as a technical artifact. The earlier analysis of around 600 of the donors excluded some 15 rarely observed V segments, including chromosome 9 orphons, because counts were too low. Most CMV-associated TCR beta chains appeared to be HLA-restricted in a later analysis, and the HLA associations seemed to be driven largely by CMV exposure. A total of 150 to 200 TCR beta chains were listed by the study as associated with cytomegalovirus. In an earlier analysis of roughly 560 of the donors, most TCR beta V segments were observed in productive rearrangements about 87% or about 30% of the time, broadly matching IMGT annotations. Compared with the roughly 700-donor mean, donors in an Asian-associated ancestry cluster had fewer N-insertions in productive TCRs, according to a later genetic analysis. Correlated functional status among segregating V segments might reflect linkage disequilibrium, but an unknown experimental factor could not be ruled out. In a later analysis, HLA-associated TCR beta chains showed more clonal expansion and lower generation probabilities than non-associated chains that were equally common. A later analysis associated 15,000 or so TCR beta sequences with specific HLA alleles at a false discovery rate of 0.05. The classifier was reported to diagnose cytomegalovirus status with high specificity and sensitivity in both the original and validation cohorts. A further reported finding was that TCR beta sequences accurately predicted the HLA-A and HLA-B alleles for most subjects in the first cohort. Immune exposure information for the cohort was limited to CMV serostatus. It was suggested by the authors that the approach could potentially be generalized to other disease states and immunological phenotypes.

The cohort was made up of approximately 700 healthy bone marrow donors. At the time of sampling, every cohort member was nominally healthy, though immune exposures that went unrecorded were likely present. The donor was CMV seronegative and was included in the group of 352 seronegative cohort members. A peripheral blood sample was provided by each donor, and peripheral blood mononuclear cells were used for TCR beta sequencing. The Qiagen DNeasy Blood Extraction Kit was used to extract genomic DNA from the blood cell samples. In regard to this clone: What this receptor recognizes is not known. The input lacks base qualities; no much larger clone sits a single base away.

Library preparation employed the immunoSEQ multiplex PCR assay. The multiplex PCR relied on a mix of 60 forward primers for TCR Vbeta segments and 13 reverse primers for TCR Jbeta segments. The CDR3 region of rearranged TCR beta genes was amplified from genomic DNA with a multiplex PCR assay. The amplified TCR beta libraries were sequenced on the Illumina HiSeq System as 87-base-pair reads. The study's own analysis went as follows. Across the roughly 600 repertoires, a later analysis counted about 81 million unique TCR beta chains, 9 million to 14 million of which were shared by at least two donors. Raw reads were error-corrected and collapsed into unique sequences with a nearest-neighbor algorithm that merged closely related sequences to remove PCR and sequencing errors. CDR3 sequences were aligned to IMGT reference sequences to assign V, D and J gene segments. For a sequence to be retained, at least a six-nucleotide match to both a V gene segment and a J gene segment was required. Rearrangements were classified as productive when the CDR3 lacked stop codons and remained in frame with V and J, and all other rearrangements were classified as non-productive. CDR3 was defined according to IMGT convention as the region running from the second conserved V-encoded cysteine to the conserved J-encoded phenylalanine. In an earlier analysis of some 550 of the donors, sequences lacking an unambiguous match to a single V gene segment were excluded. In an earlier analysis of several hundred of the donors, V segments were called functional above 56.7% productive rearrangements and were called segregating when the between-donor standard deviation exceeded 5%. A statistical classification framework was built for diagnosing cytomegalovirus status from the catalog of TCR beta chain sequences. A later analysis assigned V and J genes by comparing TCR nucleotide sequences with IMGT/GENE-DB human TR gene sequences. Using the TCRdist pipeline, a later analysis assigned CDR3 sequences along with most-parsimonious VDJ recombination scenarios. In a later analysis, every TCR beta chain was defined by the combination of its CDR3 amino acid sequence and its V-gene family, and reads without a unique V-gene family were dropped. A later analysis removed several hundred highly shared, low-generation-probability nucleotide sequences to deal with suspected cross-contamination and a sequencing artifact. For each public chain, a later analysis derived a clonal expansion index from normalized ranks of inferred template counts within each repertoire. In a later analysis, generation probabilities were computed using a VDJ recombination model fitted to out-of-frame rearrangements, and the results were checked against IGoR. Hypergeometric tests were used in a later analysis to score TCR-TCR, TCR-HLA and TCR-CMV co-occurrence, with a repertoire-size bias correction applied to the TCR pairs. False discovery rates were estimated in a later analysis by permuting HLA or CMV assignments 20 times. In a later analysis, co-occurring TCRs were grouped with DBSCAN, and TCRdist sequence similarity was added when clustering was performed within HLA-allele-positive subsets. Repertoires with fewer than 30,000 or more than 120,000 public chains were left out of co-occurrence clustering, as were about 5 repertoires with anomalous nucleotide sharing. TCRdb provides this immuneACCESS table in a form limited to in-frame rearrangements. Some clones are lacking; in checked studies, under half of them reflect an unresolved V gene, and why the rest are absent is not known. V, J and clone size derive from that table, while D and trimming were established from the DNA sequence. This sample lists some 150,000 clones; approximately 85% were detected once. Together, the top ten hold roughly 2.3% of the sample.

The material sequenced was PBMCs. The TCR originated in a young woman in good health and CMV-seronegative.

The DNA is as follows: TGTGCCAGCACCATGCTAACGCGATCCTACCCCTACAATGAGCAGTTCTTC. This codes for CASTMLTRSYPYNEQFF. The V gene is TRBV13 and the J gene is TRBJ2-1, with the D gene not clear enough to name. CDR1 and CDR2 are drawn from the germline V gene (reference sequence): PRHDT, FYEKMQ. Its CDR3 holds 17 amino acids, cysteine through phenylalanine. CDR3 DNA only is kept here, 51 bases in frame from base 1. The junction shows trimming of 7 bases on V and 2 bases on J, plus 21 bases between the germline ends.